The rows below give T cell receptor beta chains drawn from one sample of a study of CD4 T cell repertoires in COVID-19. TCRdb's table, derived via immunoSEQ multiplex PCR, lists solely in-frame clones and lacks some. The sample includes over 20,000 clones, around 87% of them seen just once. Here the sequenced sample was central memory CD4+ T cells from blood, taken before the COVID-19 pandemic. These receptors all stem from a human donor who had COVID-19. CDR3s include the opening cysteine and the closing phenylalanine or tryptophan. The D gene is left open where the match is weak. Some rows have no size entry. The others give once, few or many, or a class for an expanded clone.

d_gene: TRBD2; v_gene: TRBV29-1; abundance: .; j_gene: TRBJ2-3; CDR3aa: CSVLAGADTQYF; CDR3nt: TGCAGCGTTCTAGCGGGGGCAGATACGCAGTATTTT
d_gene: .; v_gene: TRBV10-1; abundance: .; j_gene: TRBJ1-2; CDR3aa: CASSEGRGHGYTF; CDR3nt: TGCGCCAGCAGTGAGGGGAGGGGCCATGGCTACACCTTC
d_gene: .; v_gene: TRBV19; abundance: .; j_gene: TRBJ2-2; CDR3aa: CASSGLQNTGELFF; CDR3nt: TGTGCCAGCTCGGGACTCCAAAACACCGGGGAGCTGTTTTTT
d_gene: TRBD1; v_gene: TRBV2; abundance: .; j_gene: TRBJ1-3; CDR3aa: CARGTASGNTIYF; CDR3nt: TGTGCCAGAGGGACAGCCTCTGGAAACACCATATATTTT
d_gene: TRBD2; v_gene: TRBV5-4; abundance: .; j_gene: TRBJ2-1; CDR3aa: CASSSTSGRASYNEQFF; CDR3nt: TGTGCCAGCAGCTCGACTAGCGGGAGGGCCTCCTACAATGAGCAGTTCTTC
d_gene: .; v_gene: TRBV5-1; abundance: .; j_gene: TRBJ2-3; CDR3aa: CASSLERGGDLDTQYF; CDR3nt: TGCGCCAGCAGCCTAGAGAGGGGGGGAGATCTAGATACGCAGTATTTT
d_gene: .; v_gene: TRBV19; abundance: .; j_gene: TRBJ1-2; CDR3aa: CASSEPGTLTYGYTF; CDR3nt: TGTGCCAGTAGTGAGCCCGGGACACTTACATATGGCTACACCTTC
d_gene: .; v_gene: TRBV6-1; abundance: .; j_gene: TRBJ1-5; CDR3aa: CASRWGVDQPQHF; CDR3nt: TGTGCCAGCAGGTGGGGAGTCGATCAGCCCCAGCATTTT
d_gene: TRBD1; v_gene: TRBV6-1; abundance: .; j_gene: TRBJ1-5; CDR3aa: CASSEAHGGGGNQPQHF; CDR3nt: TGTGCCAGCAGTGAAGCCCATGGAGGGGGCGGCAATCAGCCCCAGCATTTT
d_gene: TRBD2; v_gene: TRBV4-2; abundance: .; j_gene: TRBJ2-3; CDR3aa: CASNSKGNGRAPQYF; CDR3nt: TGTGCCAGCAACTCAAAAGGGAACGGGAGGGCCCCGCAGTATTTT
d_gene: TRBD2; v_gene: TRBV2; abundance: .; j_gene: TRBJ2-1; CDR3aa: CASRLAGTSNNEQFF; CDR3nt: TGTGCCAGCAGGCTAGCCGGGACTAGTAACAATGAGCAGTTCTTC
d_gene: TRBD2; v_gene: TRBV4-1; abundance: .; j_gene: TRBJ2-7; CDR3aa: CASSQGTSGLTYEQYF; CDR3nt: TGCGCCAGCAGCCAAGGTACTAGCGGGCTTACCTACGAGCAGTACTTC
d_gene: TRBD1; v_gene: TRBV27; abundance: .; j_gene: TRBJ1-1; CDR3aa: CASSLRGLGTEAFF; CDR3nt: TGTGCCAGCAGTCTCAGGGGGCTGGGCACTGAAGCTTTCTTT
d_gene: .; v_gene: TRBV7-3; abundance: .; j_gene: TRBJ2-1; CDR3aa: CASSLSRVSYNEQFF; CDR3nt: TGTGCCAGCAGTTTAAGCCGAGTGTCCTACAATGAGCAGTTCTTC
d_gene: TRBD2; v_gene: TRBV27; abundance: .; j_gene: TRBJ2-2; CDR3aa: CASSPRWEGTGELFF; CDR3nt: TGTGCCAGCAGTCCCCGATGGGAGGGCACCGGGGAGCTGTTTTTT
d_gene: .; v_gene: TRBV19; abundance: .; j_gene: TRBJ1-2; CDR3aa: CASSFQGRYGYTF; CDR3nt: TGTGCCAGTAGTTTTCAGGGGCGCTATGGCTACACCTTC
d_gene: .; v_gene: TRBV7-2; abundance: .; j_gene: TRBJ1-4; CDR3aa: CASSPPTATNEKLFF; CDR3nt: TGTGCCAGCAGCCCCCCCACAGCAACTAATGAAAAACTGTTTTTT
d_gene: TRBD1; v_gene: TRBV25-1; abundance: once; j_gene: TRBJ1-4; CDR3aa: CASSGDRGFEKLFF; CDR3nt: TGTGCCAGCAGTGGGGACAGGGGATTCGAAAAACTGTTTTTT
d_gene: .; v_gene: TRBV7-5; abundance: .; j_gene: TRBJ1-6; CDR3aa: CARPGQGISPLHF; CDR3nt: TGTGCCAGACCGGGACAGGGGATTTCACCCCTCCACTTT
d_gene: .; v_gene: TRBV7-9; abundance: .; j_gene: TRBJ1-5; CDR3aa: CASSIQGGQPQHF; CDR3nt: TGTGCCAGCAGCATACAAGGAGGGCAGCCCCAGCATTTT
d_gene: .; v_gene: TRBV5-1; abundance: .; j_gene: TRBJ2-5; CDR3aa: CASSSRSGQETQYF; CDR3nt: TGCGCCAGCAGCTCCCGATCCGGCCAAGAGACCCAGTACTTC
d_gene: .; v_gene: TRBV28; abundance: .; j_gene: TRBJ1-2; CDR3aa: CASSFQAFSYTF; CDR3nt: TGTGCCAGCAGTTTTCAGGCGTTTAGCTACACCTTC
d_gene: .; v_gene: TRBV5-1; abundance: .; j_gene: TRBJ1-3; CDR3aa: CASAQGSGNTIYF; CDR3nt: TGCGCCAGCGCCCAGGGCTCAGGAAACACCATATATTTT
d_gene: .; v_gene: TRBV5-1; abundance: .; j_gene: TRBJ1-1; CDR3aa: CASSPNLGGEAFF; CDR3nt: TGCGCCAGCAGCCCCAACCTCGGGGGTGAAGCTTTCTTT
d_gene: .; v_gene: TRBV5-1; abundance: .; j_gene: TRBJ2-7; CDR3aa: CASSLGQRVEQYF; CDR3nt: TGCGCCAGCAGCTTGGGCCAGCGGGTCGAGCAGTACTTC
d_gene: TRBD2; v_gene: TRBV19; abundance: .; j_gene: TRBJ2-5; CDR3aa: CASSPVAGSQETQYF; CDR3nt: TGTGCCAGTAGTCCGGTAGCGGGCTCCCAAGAGACCCAGTACTTC
d_gene: TRBD1; v_gene: TRBV30; abundance: few; j_gene: TRBJ2-5; CDR3aa: CAWGLQGASETQYF; CDR3nt: TGTGCCTGGGGACTTCAGGGGGCTTCAGAGACCCAGTACTTC
d_gene: .; v_gene: TRBV6-5; abundance: .; j_gene: TRBJ1-5; CDR3aa: CASSQGRDQPQHF; CDR3nt: TGTGCCAGCAGTCAGGGGCGAGATCAGCCCCAGCATTTT
d_gene: .; v_gene: TRBV9; abundance: .; j_gene: TRBJ2-5; CDR3aa: CASSFTGMGETQYF; CDR3nt: TGTGCCAGCAGCTTCACAGGAATGGGAGAGACCCAGTACTTC
d_gene: TRBD1; v_gene: TRBV10-2; abundance: .; j_gene: TRBJ2-4; CDR3aa: CASSTPPGQAKNIQYF; CDR3nt: TGCGCCAGCAGCACCCCGCCGGGACAGGCCAAAAACATTCAGTACTTC
d_gene: .; v_gene: TRBV18; abundance: .; j_gene: TRBJ2-1; CDR3aa: CASSPGLENGEQFF; CDR3nt: TGTGCCAGCTCACCGGGACTCGAGAATGGTGAGCAGTTCTTC
d_gene: TRBD1; v_gene: TRBV11-2; abundance: .; j_gene: TRBJ2-7; CDR3aa: CASSQDRGRFYEQYF; CDR3nt: TGTGCCAGCAGCCAGGACAGGGGGCGCTTCTACGAGCAGTACTTC
d_gene: TRBD1; v_gene: TRBV6-6; abundance: .; j_gene: TRBJ1-5; CDR3aa: CASDRGSNQPQHF; CDR3nt: TGTGCCAGCGACAGGGGTAGCAATCAGCCCCAGCATTTT
d_gene: .; v_gene: TRBV10-1; abundance: .; j_gene: TRBJ1-4; CDR3aa: CARRRAGEKLFF; CDR3nt: TGCGCCCGGAGACGAGCGGGGGAAAAACTGTTTTTT
d_gene: .; v_gene: TRBV5-4; abundance: once; j_gene: TRBJ2-5; CDR3aa: CASSISGVETQYF; CDR3nt: TGTGCCAGCAGCATTTCGGGGGTAGAGACCCAGTACTTC
d_gene: TRBD1; v_gene: TRBV7-9; abundance: .; j_gene: TRBJ1-4; CDR3aa: CASSLETGINEKLFF; CDR3nt: TGTGCCAGCAGCTTAGAGACAGGGATTAATGAAAAACTGTTTTTT
d_gene: TRBD1; v_gene: TRBV10-3; abundance: .; j_gene: TRBJ2-2; CDR3aa: CAIGNRGSGELFF; CDR3nt: TGTGCCATCGGAAACAGGGGATCCGGGGAGCTGTTTTTT
d_gene: .; v_gene: TRBV7-9; abundance: .; j_gene: TRBJ1-2; CDR3aa: CASSVSGSNYGYTF; CDR3nt: TGTGCCAGCAGCGTATCCGGGTCTAACTATGGCTACACCTTC
d_gene: TRBD1; v_gene: TRBV5-1; abundance: once; j_gene: TRBJ2-5; CDR3aa: CASSTGTGQETQYF; CDR3nt: TGCGCCAGCAGCACCGGGACAGGACAAGAGACCCAGTACTTC
d_gene: TRBD1; v_gene: TRBV6-6; abundance: .; j_gene: TRBJ2-1; CDR3aa: CASSFPGTGPSNEQFF; CDR3nt: TGTGCCAGCAGTTTCCCCGGGACAGGCCCCTCGAATGAGCAGTTCTTC
d_gene: .; v_gene: TRBV10-1; abundance: .; j_gene: TRBJ2-7; CDR3aa: CASSESPGFYEQYF; CDR3nt: TGCGCCAGCAGTGAGTCACCAGGATTCTACGAGCAGTACTTC
d_gene: .; v_gene: TRBV6-1; abundance: .; j_gene: TRBJ1-2; CDR3aa: CASWWGGDGYTF; CDR3nt: TGTGCCAGCTGGTGGGGGGGCGATGGCTACACCTTC
d_gene: TRBD1; v_gene: TRBV6-6; abundance: .; j_gene: TRBJ1-2; CDR3aa: CASSATGFHGYTF; CDR3nt: TGTGCCAGCAGTGCGACAGGGTTTCATGGCTACACCTTC
d_gene: TRBD1; v_gene: TRBV18; abundance: .; j_gene: TRBJ2-7; CDR3aa: CASSPGTGGREQYF; CDR3nt: TGTGCCAGCTCTCCCGGGACAGGGGGCCGGGAGCAGTACTTC
d_gene: .; v_gene: TRBV11-2; abundance: .; j_gene: TRBJ1-5; CDR3aa: CASSLGRGGNQPQHF; CDR3nt: TGTGCCAGCAGCTTAGGGCGAGGAGGCAATCAGCCCCAGCATTTT
d_gene: TRBD1; v_gene: TRBV7-9; abundance: .; j_gene: TRBJ1-6; CDR3aa: CASSLDGTESPLHF; CDR3nt: TGTGCCAGCAGCCTAGACGGGACAGAGTCACCCCTCCACTTT
d_gene: .; v_gene: TRBV14; abundance: .; j_gene: TRBJ1-1; CDR3aa: CASSQALPGPAFF; CDR3nt: TGTGCCAGCAGCCAAGCGCTCCCAGGGCCAGCTTTCTTT
d_gene: .; v_gene: TRBV7-8; abundance: .; j_gene: TRBJ2-5; CDR3aa: CASSLVGETQYF; CDR3nt: TGTGCCAGCAGCTTAGTGGGCGAGACCCAGTACTTC
d_gene: .; v_gene: TRBV6-1; abundance: .; j_gene: TRBJ1-4; CDR3aa: CASREGQGATF; CDR3nt: TGTGCCAGCAGGGAAGGACAAGGGGCGACTTTT
d_gene: TRBD2; v_gene: TRBV7-9; abundance: .; j_gene: TRBJ2-6; CDR3aa: CAAPGGAGANVLTF; CDR3nt: TGTGCCGCACCGGGGGGTGCTGGGGCCAACGTCCTGACTTTC
d_gene: .; v_gene: TRBV7-2; abundance: .; j_gene: TRBJ2-5; CDR3aa: CASSLAPRAGETQYF; CDR3nt: TGTGCCAGCAGCTTAGCCCCGAGGGCGGGAGAGACCCAGTACTTC
d_gene: .; v_gene: TRBV19; abundance: once; j_gene: TRBJ1-6; CDR3aa: CASSISGNNSPLHF; CDR3nt: TGTGCCAGTAGTATATCAGGGAATAATTCACCCCTCCACTTT
d_gene: .; v_gene: TRBV4-1; abundance: .; j_gene: TRBJ2-1; CDR3aa: CASSQVSGYSYNEQFF; CDR3nt: TGCGCCAGCAGCCAAGTCAGCGGGTACTCCTACAATGAGCAGTTCTTC
d_gene: .; v_gene: TRBV5-1; abundance: .; j_gene: TRBJ2-2; CDR3aa: CASSPRTANTGELFF; CDR3nt: TGCGCCAGCAGCCCCCGGACAGCGAACACCGGGGAGCTGTTTTTT
d_gene: .; v_gene: TRBV6-5; abundance: .; j_gene: TRBJ2-5; CDR3aa: CATKGVAETQYF; CDR3nt: TGTGCCACCAAGGGAGTAGCAGAGACCCAGTACTTC
d_gene: TRBD1; v_gene: TRBV23-1; abundance: .; j_gene: TRBJ2-3; CDR3aa: CASRLRTGGPTDTQYF; CDR3nt: TGCGCCAGCAGACTCCGGACAGGGGGGCCCACAGATACGCAGTATTTT
d_gene: .; v_gene: TRBV6-1; abundance: .; j_gene: TRBJ1-1; CDR3aa: CASSEGLRERWTEAFF; CDR3nt: TGTGCCAGCAGTGAAGGCTTACGGGAGAGATGGACTGAAGCTTTCTTT
d_gene: .; v_gene: TRBV2; abundance: .; j_gene: TRBJ2-3; CDR3aa: CASSFTPELITDTQYF; CDR3nt: TGTGCCAGCAGCTTCACCCCTGAACTTATCACAGATACGCAGTATTTT
d_gene: .; v_gene: TRBV7-2; abundance: .; j_gene: TRBJ1-1; CDR3aa: CASSLNGREAFF; CDR3nt: TGTGCCAGCAGCTTAAATGGGAGGGAAGCTTTCTTT
d_gene: .; v_gene: TRBV7-9; abundance: .; j_gene: TRBJ2-7; CDR3aa: CASSPGPGDYEQYF; CDR3nt: TGTGCCAGCAGCCCCGGGCCAGGGGACTACGAGCAGTACTTC